The clone carrying this T cell receptor beta chain has a handful of counts. Antigen unknown. V was clipped by 7 bases and J by 0 bases, with 6 bases between them. Germline values: CDR1 LNHDA, CDR2 SQIVND (reference sequence). This CDR3 spans 12 amino acids. The sample originates from a study of OX40 agonist ivuxolimab in advanced cancers. Findings of the study overall: Mean expanded clone counts were higher in CD8+ than CD4+ T cells.

Using immunoSEQ multiplex PCR, the repertoire was profiled, and TCRdb retains in-frame clones only, with some absent. The data contain over 50,000 clones, about 89% of them singletons. Sequencing used CD4+ or CD8+ T cells sorted from blood, obtained in a trial of the OX40 agonist ivuxolimab. V is TRBV19 and J is TRBJ1-2; no reliable D call. The receptor's source is an adult with an advanced solid tumor such as melanoma, head and neck, liver or kidney cancer. The chain's CDR3 is CASTDANYGYTF. The CDR3 bases are TGTGCCAGTACGGACGCTAACTATGGCTACACCTTC.